Each of the 7 T cell receptor beta chains below was sequenced from the same sample in a study of blood T cell repertoires in COVID-19. Some clones are missing from TCRdb's copy, which holds only in-frame ones; the method was immunoSEQ multiplex PCR. Among 150,000 to 200,000 clones listed, around 79% were seen once. Sequenced input: peripheral blood. These receptor sequences come from a woman in her fifties or sixties with COVID-19, enrolled during active disease.

The chain has TRBV20-1 and TRBJ2-7, with D possibly TRBD1 on 5 matching bases. Trimming took 3 bases from V and 5 from J, leaving 26 bases between them. The CDR3 sequence is 17 residues long. The germline CDR1 and CDR2 sequences are DFQATT and SNEGSKA (reference sequence). CDR3 in DNA: TGCAGTGCTAGTATCCGGCCGATGACAGCCCCGTTCCACGAGCAGTACTTC. It translates to CSASIRPMTAPFHEQYF.

This chain links TRBV2 with TRBJ2-2; 9 bases line up with TRBD2. V was pared by 6 bases and J by 7 bases, with 3 bases of the junction left unmatched. This CDR3 has 13 residues. Germline CDR1 is SNHLY and CDR2 is FYNNEI. CDR3 sequence reads: CASRPTSGGELFF. The CDR3 DNA reads as TGTGCCAGCAGACCGACTAGCGGCGGGGAGCTGTTTTTT.

The V and J genes are TRBV15 and TRBJ1-4; 7 bases are a match to TRBD1. This CDR3 comprises 16 residues. The germline V gene encodes CDR1 LNHNV and CDR2 YYDKDF (reference sequence). Losses at the gene ends were 3 bases for V and 6 bases for J; bases not matched to a gene: 10. CDR3 in amino acids: CATSRGTTDRDEKLFF. The CDR3 DNA reads TGTGCCACCAGCAGGGGTACGACAGACAGGGATGAAAAACTGTTTTTT. The complete variable domain, with remaining parts taken from reference TRBV15 and TRBJ1-4, reads DAMVIQNPRYQVTQFGKPVTLSCSQTLNHNVMYWYQQKSSQAPKLLFHYYDKDFNNEADTPDNFQSRRPNTSFCFLDIRSPGLGDTAMYLCATSRGTTDRDEKLFFGSGTQLSVL.

This clone turned up a few times. V and J are TRBV19 and TRBJ1-5; possible D gene TRBD1, 6 bases. Germline loops: CDR1 LNHDA, CDR2 SQIVND (reference sequence). CDR3 size: 17 residues. The V gene lost 3 bases and the J gene lost 0 bases, with 15 bases spanning the gap. CDR3 in DNA: TGTGCCAGTAGTATGAGAGGCAGGGGATCTAGCAATCAGCCCCAGCATTTT. Translating it yields CASSMRGRGSSNQPQHF.

V and J are TRBV5-1 and TRBJ2-3; the match to TRBD1 covers 9 bases. The CDR3 has 16 residues. Germline values: CDR1 SGHRS, CDR2 YFSETQ. Trimming took 2 bases from V and 3 from J; bases not matched to a gene: 7. The CDR3 region has the DNA TGCGCCAGCAGCTTCGGTTGGACAGGGGCGACAGATACGCAGTATTTT. As protein: CASSFGWTGATDTQYF.

The chain has TRBV24-1 and TRBJ2-2, with D possibly matching TRBD1 (6 bases). Per germline, CDR1 KGHDR and CDR2 SFDVKD. The CDR3 is 17 amino acids. With 3 bases removed from V and 4 bases from J, the gap between germline ends came to 17 bases. The CDR3 sequence is CATSDTGLGALTGELFF. The CDR3 DNA follows: TGTGCCACCAGTGATACAGGGCTCGGCGCTCTCACCGGGGAGCTGTTTTTT.

This chain uses TRBV21-1 with TRBJ2-7; TRBD1 reflects the table's D call only, with no check against the DNA. TRBV21-1 is a documented pseudogene. The CDR3 covers 14 residues. Here the CDR3 DNA reads TGTGCCAGCAGCAAAGGGGAACAGGGCTACGAGCAGTACGTC. This encodes CASSKGEQGYEQYV.